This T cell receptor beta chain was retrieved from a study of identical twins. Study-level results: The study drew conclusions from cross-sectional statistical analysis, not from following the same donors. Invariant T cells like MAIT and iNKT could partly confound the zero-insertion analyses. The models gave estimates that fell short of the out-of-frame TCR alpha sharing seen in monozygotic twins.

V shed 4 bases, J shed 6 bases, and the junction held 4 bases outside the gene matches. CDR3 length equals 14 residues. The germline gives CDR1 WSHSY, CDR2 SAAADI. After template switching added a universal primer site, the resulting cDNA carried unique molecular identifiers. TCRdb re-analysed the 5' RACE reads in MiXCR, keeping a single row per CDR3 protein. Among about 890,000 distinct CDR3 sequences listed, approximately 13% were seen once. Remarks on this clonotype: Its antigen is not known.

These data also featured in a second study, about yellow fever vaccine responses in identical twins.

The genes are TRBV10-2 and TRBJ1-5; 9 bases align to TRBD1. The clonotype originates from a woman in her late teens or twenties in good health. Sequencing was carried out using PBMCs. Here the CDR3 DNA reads TGCGCCAGCAGTGCCGGACAGGGGACTCAGCCCCAGCATTTT. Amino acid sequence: CASSAGQGTQPQHF.